Presented here are 28 T cell receptor beta chains from one specimen sequenced in a study of CD8 T cells in ankylosing spondylitis. From the 5' RACE reads, TCRdb called clonotypes with MiXCR, one entry per CDR3 protein. The table includes hundreds of thousands of distinct CDR3 sequences, around 9.1% detected once. Sequencing was carried out using blood, either unsorted or a sorted T cell fraction (not recorded which). The receptors come from a male donor with ankylosing spondylitis or in good health (not recorded which).

This clonotype was observed a few times. The chain couples TRBV12-3 or TRBV12-4 to TRBJ2-1; 7 positions agree with TRBD2. This CDR3 spans 20 amino acids. Germline trimming cut 6 bases from V and 4 bases from J; bases unmatched to any gene: 24. The CDR3, as DNA: TGTGCCAGCAGACCTAGTGGGGGGGGAATCCCAGGGATTAGGTACAATGAGCAGTTCTTC. Protein: CASRPSGGGIPGIRYNEQFF.

This clonotype turned up a few times. The chain carries TRBV2 and TRBJ2-1, with D tentatively TRBD1 or TRBD2 (5 bases each). V was shortened by 4 bases and J by 3 bases, with 10 bases between the two germline ends. Germline assignment: CDR1 SNHLY and CDR2 FYNNEI. This CDR3 spans 14 amino acids. CDR3 residues: CASSVRGRYNEQFF. In nucleotides, the CDR3 is TGTGCCAGCAGTGTCCGGGGCCGCTACAATGAGCAGTTCTTC.

The chain links TRBV5-1 to TRBJ2-4; D perhaps matches TRBD1 (7 bases). V was cut by 4 bases and J by 5 bases, with 22 bases left in between. The CDR3 runs 17 residues. Germline values: CDR1 SGHRS, CDR2 YFSETQ. The CDR3, as DNA: TGCGCCAGCAGCCGGGGTCAGGAGGGGGCGTCGGAAAACATTCAGTACTTC. It codes for CASSRGQEGASENIQYF.

The chain combines TRBV13 with TRBJ2-5; 9 nucleotides line up with TRBD2. There are 15 residues in the CDR3. V dropped 5 bases and J dropped 2; count of bases not matched to a gene: 6. CDR1 is PRHDT and CDR2 is FYEKMQ in the germline V gene (reference sequence). The CDR3 is CASSLGLAAQETQYF. In DNA, the CDR3 is TGTGCCAGCAGCCTGGGACTAGCAGCTCAAGAGACCCAGTACTTC.

This clonotype occurred many times. The rearrangement uses TRBV15 and TRBJ2-7; perhaps TRBD1 as D (6 bases). CDR1 and CDR2 (germline): LNHNV, YYDKDF (reference sequence). Trimming took 7 bases from V and 4 from J, leaving 20 bases between them. The CDR3 sequence is 15 residues long. The CDR3: CATTPDQKQGYEQYF. Written as DNA, the CDR3 is TGTGCCACCACCCCAGATCAAAAGCAGGGGTACGAGCAGTACTTC. Based on the CDR3 plus reference TRBV15 and TRBJ2-7, the full variable domain is DAMVIQNPRYQVTQFGKPVTLSCSQTLNHNVMYWYQQKSSQAPKLLFHYYDKDFNNEADTPDNFQSRRPNTSFCFLDIRSPGLGDTAMYLCATTPDQKQGYEQYFGPGTRLTVT.

The sample holds many counts of this clonotype. This chain joins TRBV12-3 or TRBV12-4 and TRBJ2-1, with D perhaps matching TRBD2 (7 bases). V lost 8 bases and J lost 9, with 23 bases in between. This CDR3 comprises 15 residues. CDR3 DNA sequence: TGTGCCAGCTCCTTCGGGCTAGAGGGGGGGTTTGAGCAGTTCTTC. Translating it yields CASSFGLEGGFEQFF.

This clonotype showed up many times. The chain recombines TRBV20-1 with TRBJ1-1, with D possibly being TRBD1 (5 bases). CDR3 length equals 12 residues. Germline V lookup: CDR1 DFQATT, CDR2 SNEGSKA (reference sequence). Deletions cut 5 bases from V and 5 bases from J, with 12 bases between. The CDR3 protein is CSAGATGTEAFF. The CDR3 coding sequence is TGCAGTGCTGGGGCTACAGGTACTGAAGCTTTCTTT.

This clonotype was seen repeatedly, ten times or more. The rearrangement uses TRBV12-3 or TRBV12-4 and TRBJ1-5; possible D gene TRBD1, 6 bases. This CDR3 has 15 amino acids. V was cut by 5 bases and J by 2 bases, with 13 bases left in between. CDR3 sequence: CASSPTGGGNQPQHF. The CDR3 DNA is TGTGCCAGCAGTCCTACCGGGGGCGGCAATCAGCCCCAGCATTTT.

This clonotype was observed at least ten times. This chain uses TRBV27 with TRBJ1-2; no definite D call. Germline V gene data show CDR1 as MNHEY and CDR2 as SMNVEV (reference sequence). The CDR3 has 14 amino acids. V was cut by 2 bases and J by 5 bases, with 12 bases left in between. The DNA for the CDR3 is TGTGCCAGCAGTTTACTAGGACCTCTATATGGCTACACCTTC. Translating gives CASSLLGPLYGYTF.

This clonotype has a count of ten or more. The CDR3 here is CASSSSTSFNEQFF. The CDR3, as DNA: TGTGCCAGCAGCTCTTCGACTAGCTTCAATGAGCAGTTCTTC. The chain links TRBV7-3 to TRBJ2-1, with 7 bases lining up with TRBD2. V gave up 4 bases and J gave up 6 bases; unmatched junction bases: 6. This CDR3 is 14 amino acids long. Looked up from germline, CDR1 is SGHTA and CDR2 is FQGTGA.

This clonotype was seen at least ten times. V usage is TRBV12-3 or TRBV12-4 and J usage is TRBJ1-6; perhaps TRBD1 as D (5 bases). The CDR3 runs 15 residues. V was cut by 1 base and J by 7 bases, with 11 bases left in between. CDR3 protein: CASSLGGAKNSPLHF. The DNA of the CDR3 is TGTGCCAGCAGTTTAGGAGGGGCCAAAAATTCACCCCTCCACTTT.

This clonotype was observed at least ten times. The V call is TRBV12-3 or TRBV12-4, the J call TRBJ2-6, with TRBD1 as a possible D gene (5 bases). Trimming cost V 6 bases and J 0 bases, with 9 bases left between them. The CDR3 totals 15 residues. The CDR3, as DNA: TGTGCCAGCAGAATAACAGGCTCTGGGGCCAACGTCCTGACTTTC. Protein: CASRITGSGANVLTF.

This clonotype turned up a few times. The chain combines TRBV30 with TRBJ2-2; unclear D gene. The germline V and J ends were trimmed by 3 bases and 1 base, with 9 bases remaining between them. In germline, CDR1 is GTSNPN, CDR2 SVGIG (reference sequence). The CDR3 totals 14 residues. The CDR3 reads CAWRGLGNTGELFF. For the CDR3, the DNA is TGTGCCTGGAGAGGGCTGGGGAACACCGGGGAGCTGTTTTTT.

With respect to this clonotype: This may arise from a read error, as a much more abundant clone is one base away. The chain joins TRBV6-1 to TRBJ2-1; 12 positions agree with TRBD1. This CDR3 has 15 residues. The germline gives CDR1 MNHNS, CDR2 SASEGT. V lost 10 bases to trimming and J lost 12 bases; unmatched junction nucleotides: 16. This CDR3 reads CAIRRMGQGAGVQFF. CDR3 bases: TGTGCCATCCGACGAATGGGACAGGGGGCGGGCGTGCAGTTCTTC.

There are many counts of this clonotype. The chain couples TRBV11-2 to TRBJ2-7; D not certain. The germline CDR1 and CDR2 sequences are SGHAT and FQNNGV. The CDR3 is 15 amino acids. The germline V and J ends were trimmed by 1 base and 0 bases, with 10 bases remaining between them. CDR3 amino acids: CASSLGGRNSYEQYF. In DNA, the CDR3 is TGTGCCAGCAGCTTAGGGGGAAGGAACTCCTACGAGCAGTACTTC.

Many counts were recorded for this clonotype. The chain couples TRBV21-1 to TRBJ2-5. TRBV21-1 is recorded as a pseudogene. The CDR3 runs 11 residues. CDR3 protein: CASSKQETQYF. CDR3 nucleotides: TGTGCCAGCAGCAAACAAGAGACCCAGTACTTC.

This clonotype has a handful of counts. The rearrangement uses TRBV6-4 and TRBJ1-1; D unclear. V lost 4 bases and J 7 bases, leaving 16 bases between the germline ends. The CDR3 is 14 residues long. Germline CDR1 and CDR2: MRHNA and SNTAGT. CDR3 sequence: CASSVLDGFGEAFF. The CDR3 DNA sequence: TGTGCCAGCAGTGTTCTCGACGGATTTGGTGAAGCTTTCTTT.

This clonotype was observed at least ten times. The chain uses TRBV6-1 and TRBJ1-3, with a weak D call TRBD1 (5 bases). The CDR3 is 14 residues long. From germline, CDR1 is MNHNS and CDR2 SASEGT. V was pared by 7 bases and J by 1 base, with 11 bases between. Here the CDR3 DNA reads TGTGCCAGCACCACGGGGGGTTCTGGAAACACCATATATTTT. This gives the protein CASTTGGSGNTIYF.

This clonotype was seen ten or more times. The chain carries TRBV7-2 and TRBJ2-1, with 10 bases that match TRBD2. This CDR3 region has 16 residues. Germline V CDR1 and CDR2: SGHTA, FQGNSA. Trimming at V came to 2 bases and at J to 2 bases, leaving 3 bases not matched to a gene. CDR3 DNA: TGTGCCAGCAGCTTATTCCTAGCGGGAGCCTACAATGAGCAGTTCTTC. Translation gives CASSLFLAGAYNEQFF.

At least ten counts were recorded for this clonotype. This sequence joins TRBV12-3 or TRBV12-4 and TRBJ2-5, with D possibly matching TRBD2 (6 bases). CDR3 length: 14 amino acids. V lost 6 bases, J lost 5 bases, and 16 bases lay in between. In nucleotides, the CDR3 is TGTGCCAGCAGCTCTAGCGCTCTGGGGGAGACCCAGTACTTC. Its translation is CASSSSALGETQYF.

Worth noting for this clonotype: A clone one base away is much larger, so this may be a read error. Here the CDR3 reads CASSSPPKNIQFF. The CDR3 nucleotides read TGTGCCAGCAGCTCCCCCCCCAAAAACATTCAGTTCTTC. The V and J genes are TRBV11-2 and TRBJ2-4; D is unclear. With the DNA end fitting TRBJ2-1 better, the J assignment may be wrong. The CDR3 contains 13 residues. Germline V gives CDR1 SGHAT, CDR2 FQNNGV.

This clonotype has only a few counts. The rearrangement links TRBV7-2 to TRBJ2-3, with 12 bases fitting TRBD2. Trimming at V came to 0 bases and at J to 2 bases, leaving 3 bases not matched to a gene. CDR1 is SGHTA and CDR2 is FQGNSA in the germline V gene. The CDR3 sequence is 17 residues long. The CDR3 loop is CASSLAASGRVTDTQYF. CDR3 coding DNA: TGTGCCAGCAGCTTAGCAGCTAGCGGGAGGGTCACAGATACGCAGTATTTT.

This clonotype was counted between two and nine times. The chain uses TRBV5-1 and TRBJ2-5, with TRBD2 as a possible D gene (6 bases). This CDR3 is built from 17 residues. The germline V gene encodes CDR1 SGHRS and CDR2 YFSETQ. Trimming took 3 bases from V and 0 from J, leaving 18 bases between them. As DNA, the CDR3 is TGCGCCAGCAGCTCCGGGACTTCTCGTGTGGACCAAGAGACCCAGTACTTC. Its translation: CASSSGTSRVDQETQYF.

This clonotype came up a few times. The CDR3 spells CASSAHLATYEQYF. DNA for the CDR3: TGTGCCAGCAGCGCCCATCTCGCAACCTACGAGCAGTACTTC. This sequence joins TRBV9 and TRBJ2-7; D remains ambiguous. Between the trimmed V and J ends, which lost 3 bases and 2 bases, there was a span of 12 bases. The CDR3 length is 14 residues. The V gene's germline CDR1 is SGDLS and CDR2 YYNGEE.

This clonotype was detected many times. This chain uses TRBV7-8 with TRBJ2-1, with D tentatively TRBD2 (5 bases). Looked up from germline, CDR1 is SGHVS and CDR2 is FQNEAQ. V lost 2 bases, J lost 0 bases, and 14 bases lay in between. The CDR3 runs to 17 residues. The DNA of the CDR3 is TGTGCCAGCAGCTTAAGTAGAGGACTTAGCTCCTACAATGAGCAGTTCTTC. Amino acids: CASSLSRGLSSYNEQFF.

V is TRBV3-1 and J is TRBJ1-1, with a tentative D call TRBD1 (5 bases). Germline V CDR1 and CDR2: LGHDT, YNNKEL (reference sequence). This CDR3 is 17 amino acids long. The V gene lost 4 bases and the J gene lost 6 bases, with 24 bases spanning the gap. The CDR3 coding sequence is TGTGCCAGCAGCCCAGTTGGCGGGGCTTCGGGTGGCGCTGAAGCTTTCTTT. Its protein product is CASSPVGGASGGAEAFF.

This sequence joins TRBV7-6 and TRBJ2-3; a weak D match, TRBD1 (6 bases). The germline V gene has CDR1 SGHVS and CDR2 FNYEAQ. This CDR3 spans 15 amino acids. Trimming stripped 0 bases from V and 2 bases from J, with 9 bases between. The CDR3 sequence is CASSLAGTNTDTQYF. The CDR3 DNA sequence: TGTGCCAGCAGCTTAGCGGGGACAAACACAGATACGCAGTATTTT.

This clonotype appeared many times. CDR3 sequence (DNA): TGTGCCAGCAGTTCCCCTCGGCCTAACAATGAGCAGTTCTTC. Its translation: CASSSPRPNNEQFF. The chain recombines TRBV12-3 or TRBV12-4 with TRBJ2-1; D not resolved. This CDR3 is 14 amino acids long. The V gene lost 4 bases and the J gene lost 5 bases, with 12 bases spanning the gap.